The 17 T cell receptor beta chains presented below share a single source sample, sequenced in a study of shared clonotypes between healthy human individuals. Profiling relied on immunoSEQ multiplex PCR, and the TCRdb table lists in-frame clones only, not all of them. The sample contains nearly 750,000 clones, about two thirds of which appear only once. Sequencing was done on a sample of memory CD4+ T cells sorted from blood. As to subset: CD45RA-negative fraction. The source is a woman between 25 and 40 years old in good health.

This sequence joins TRBV5-4 and TRBJ2-1, with no clear D. This CDR3 is built from 14 residues. Looked up from germline, CDR1 is SGHNT and CDR2 is YYREEE (reference sequence). With 4 bases removed from V and 7 bases from J, the gap between germline ends came to 15 bases. CDR3 coding DNA: TGTGCCAGCAGCCCCGGATTCCACGGGAATGAGCAGTTCTTC. Residues: CASSPGFHGNEQFF.

The chain recombines TRBV6-5 with TRBJ2-3, with a tentative D call TRBD2 (5 bases). Germline CDR1 MNHEY, CDR2 SVGAGI. Trimming cost V 2 bases and J 1 base, with 13 bases left between them. This CDR3 has 16 residues. The CDR3 here is CASSYRRGTGTDTQYF. The CDR3 nucleotides read TGTGCCAGCAGTTACAGACGGGGTACCGGCACAGATACGCAGTATTTT.

The chain links TRBV5-1 to TRBJ2-1, with a weak D call TRBD2 (6 bases). Germline V gene lookup returns CDR1 SGHRS and CDR2 YFSETQ. The CDR3 totals 16 residues. The V end was cut by 1 base, the J end by 4 bases, with 15 bases between. CDR3 coding DNA: TGCGCCAGCAGCTTGAATATACTCGCGGGGTACAATGAGCAGTTCTTC. This sequence encodes CASSLNILAGYNEQFF.

The V call is TRBV5-1, the J call TRBJ2-3, with 8 bases aligning to TRBD2. V dropped 1 base and J dropped 2; count of bases not matched to a gene: 12. The CDR3 is 18 amino acids. CDR1 and CDR2 (germline): SGHRS, YFSETQ. CDR3 in DNA: TGCGCCAGCAGCTTGCGGGGAAGTCGGGAGGGTTACACAGATACGCAGTATTTT. Translating it yields CASSLRGSREGYTDTQYF.

This clone was seen a few times. The sample carries other DNA sequences with the same CDR3. The genes are TRBV28 and TRBJ2-3, with D possibly matching TRBD2 (5 bases). CDR1 MDHEN and CDR2 SYDVKM come from the germline V gene. The V and J ends lost 6 bases and 0 bases respectively, with 7 bases between them. The CDR3 has 13 amino acids. CDR3 sequence: CASRSGSTDTQYF. The CDR3 DNA follows: TGTGCCAGCAGGTCGGGAAGCACAGATACGCAGTATTTT. Combining the CDR3 with reference TRBV28 and TRBJ2-3 gives the whole variable domain DVKVTQSSRYLVKRTGEKVFLECVQDMDHENMFWYRQDPGLGLRLIYFSYDVKMKEKGDIPEGYSVSREKKERFSLILESASTNQTSMYLCASRSGSTDTQYFGPGTRLTVL.

The chain has TRBV5-6 and TRBJ2-3, with D uncertain. The CDR3 is made up of 16 amino acids. The germline V gene has CDR1 SGHDT and CDR2 YYEEEE. Trimming shortened V by 4 bases and J by 5 bases, and 20 bases separated the two germline ends. The chain's CDR3 is CASSPGWGIPGDTQYF. The CDR3 nucleotides are TGTGCCAGCAGCCCCGGCTGGGGAATTCCGGGAGATACGCAGTATTTT.

As concerns this clone: At the DNA level, this CDR3 is encoded by other sequences in the same sample as well. The chain employs TRBV9 and TRBJ2-3; D is unresolved. Between the trimmed V and J ends, which lost 2 bases and 0 bases, there was a span of 10 bases. Germline loops: CDR1 SGDLS, CDR2 YYNGEE. This CDR3 is 15 amino acids long. CDR3 DNA sequence: TGTGCCAGCAGCGTCGGGCCCACTAGCACAGATACGCAGTATTTT. This sequence encodes CASSVGPTSTDTQYF.

This clone appeared a single time. V gene TRBV7-9 combines with J gene TRBJ2-1; TRBD2 is a possible D gene (6 bases). Per the germline V gene, CDR1 is SEHNR and CDR2 is FQNEAQ (reference sequence). Trimming pared 3 bases from V and 8 bases from J, leaving 14 bases between. The CDR3 length is 14 residues. The CDR3 DNA reads TGTGCCAGCAGCTTTGGCAGCGGGTTAGATGAGCAGTTCTTC. Translating gives CASSFGSGLDEQFF.

The J gene is TRBJ1-2, the V gene TRBV5-8; 8 bases are shared with TRBD1. With V trimmed by 2 bases and J by 4 bases, 4 bases remained unmatched. The germline gives CDR1 SGHTS, CDR2 YDEGEE. The CDR3 sequence is 14 residues long. The CDR3 DNA reads as TGTGCCAGCAGCTTATCGGACAGGGCCTATGGCTACACCTTC. As protein: CASSLSDRAYGYTF.

The V call is TRBV5-5, the J call TRBJ2-3; a possible D gene is TRBD2 (5 bases). The length of the CDR3 is 16 residues. CDR1 and CDR2 from the germline V gene are SGHKS and YYEKEE (reference sequence). Between the trimmed V and J ends, which lost 2 bases and 2 bases, there was a span of 15 bases. The chain's CDR3 is CASSFSLAGHTDTQYF. The CDR3 nucleotides read TGTGCCAGCAGCTTTTCCCTTGCGGGCCACACAGATACGCAGTATTTT.

The chain combines TRBV6-6 with TRBJ2-7; 8 nucleotides line up with TRBD1. CDR3 size: 16 residues. V shed 0 bases and J 2 bases; nucleotides not matched to a gene: 6. Germline V gene data show CDR1 as MNHNY and CDR2 as SVGAGI (reference sequence). The CDR3, as DNA: TGTGCCAGCAGTTACTCTATCAGGGGGCTGACCTACGAGCAGTACTTC. Translated: CASSYSIRGLTYEQYF.

The rearrangement links TRBV30 to TRBJ2-3; 7 nucleotides line up with TRBD1. Germline V gives CDR1 GTSNPN, CDR2 SVGIG (reference sequence). The CDR3 has 14 amino acids. J was trimmed by 8 bases and V by 1 base; bases with no gene match: 9. The CDR3 nucleotides read TGTGCCTGGAGTGCGGGACAGCGATTTGGTACGCAGTATTTT. Translation gives CAWSAGQRFGTQYF.

This clone was counted once. This rearrangement joins TRBV19 to TRBJ1-1; D is unresolved. The germline V gene encodes CDR1 LNHDA and CDR2 SQIVND (reference sequence). V shed 4 bases and J shed 1 base, with 10 bases lying between them. The CDR3 runs to 14 residues. CDR3 bases: TGTGCCAGTAGTACGTTCTCGTCGAACACTGAAGCTTTCTTT. Protein: CASSTFSSNTEAFF.

Here the CDR3 reads CASSGTGRMNQETQYF. CDR3 coding DNA: TGTGCCAGCAGCGGGACCGGACGGATGAACCAAGAGACCCAGTACTTC. The chain links TRBV5-4 to TRBJ2-5; D may match TRBD1 or TRBD2 (5 bases each). CDR1 is SGHNT, CDR2 YYREEE, per germline (reference sequence). Deletions cut 4 bases from V and 0 bases from J, with 16 bases between. The CDR3 contains 16 residues.

J is TRBJ2-1 and V is TRBV7-6, with a weak D call TRBD1 (6 bases). The V gene's germline CDR1 is SGHVS and CDR2 FNYEAQ. The CDR3 sequence is 11 residues long. Deletions cut 5 bases from V and 9 bases from J, with 8 bases between. The CDR3 is CASSRGSEQFF. The CDR3, as DNA: TGTGCCAGCAGCAGGGGGAGTGAGCAGTTCTTC.

The chain carries TRBV2 and TRBJ2-1; TRBD2 matches at 9 bases. Per the germline V gene, CDR1 is SNHLY and CDR2 is FYNNEI. The length of the CDR3 is 14 residues. Losses at the gene ends were 6 bases for V and 6 bases for J; bases not matched to a gene: 6. The CDR3 coding sequence is TGTGCCAGCAGGCGGGCGGGAGGGCGCAATGAGCAGTTCTTC. The encoded protein is CASRRAGGRNEQFF. The entire variable domain, with the rest obtained from reference TRBV2 and TRBJ2-1, is as follows: EPEVTQTPSHQVTQMGQEVILRCVPISNHLYFYWYRQILGQKVEFLVSFYNNEISEKSEIFDDQFSVERPDGSNFTLKIRSTKLEDSAMYFCASRRAGGRNEQFFGPGTRLTVL.

Ten or more counts support this clone. This chain links TRBV5-1 with TRBJ2-7, with 7 bases fitting TRBD1. The CDR3 consists of 14 residues. The V gene end was trimmed by 5 bases and the J gene end by 0 bases; junction bases not matched to a gene: 5. Germline CDR1 SGHRS, CDR2 YFSETQ. The chain's CDR3 is CASRMGQSSYEQYF. The CDR3 DNA sequence: TGCGCCAGCAGGATGGGACAGAGCTCCTACGAGCAGTACTTC.